This TCR beta chain comes out of a study of neoadjuvant nivolumab and ipilimumab in lung cancer. Findings and caveats of the study: From pretherapy to surgery, tumor richness and clonality rose with dual therapy. TCR richness and clonality were higher in tumors than adjacent uninvolved lung.

Trimming pared 6 bases from V and 6 bases from J, leaving 8 bases between. CDR3 size: 12 residues. CDR1 is MDHEN and CDR2 is SYDVKM in the germline V gene. TCRdb's table, derived via immunoSEQ multiplex PCR, lists solely in-frame clones and lacks some. The table lists approximately 26,000 clones, 75% to 90% of them singletons, with approximately 6.6% in the top ten. This clone has just a few counts. The antigen is unknown. This clonotype was sampled from an adult with non-small cell lung cancer. The sample in question was peripheral blood, obtained before neoadjuvant nivolumab, alone or with ipilimumab. This sequence joins TRBV28 and TRBJ2-2; D not resolved. The CDR3 reads CASSPLAGELFF. Written as DNA, the CDR3 is TGTGCCAGCAGCCCCCTTGCCGGGGAGCTGTTTTTT.